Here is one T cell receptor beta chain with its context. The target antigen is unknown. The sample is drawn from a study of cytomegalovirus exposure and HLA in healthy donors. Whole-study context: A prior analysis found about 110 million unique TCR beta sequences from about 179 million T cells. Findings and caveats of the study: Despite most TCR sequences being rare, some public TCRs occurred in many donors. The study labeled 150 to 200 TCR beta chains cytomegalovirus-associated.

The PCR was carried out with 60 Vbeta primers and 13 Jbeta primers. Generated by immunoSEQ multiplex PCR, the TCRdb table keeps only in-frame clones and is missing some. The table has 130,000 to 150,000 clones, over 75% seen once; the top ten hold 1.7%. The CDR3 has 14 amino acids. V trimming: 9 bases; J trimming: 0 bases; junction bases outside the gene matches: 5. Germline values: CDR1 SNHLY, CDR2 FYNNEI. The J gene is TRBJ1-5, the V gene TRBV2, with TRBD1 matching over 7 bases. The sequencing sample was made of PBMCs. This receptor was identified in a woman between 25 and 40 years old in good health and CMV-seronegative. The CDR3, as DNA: TGTGCCAGAGGACAGGACCATAGCAATCAGCCCCAGCATTTT. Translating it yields CARGQDHSNQPQHF.